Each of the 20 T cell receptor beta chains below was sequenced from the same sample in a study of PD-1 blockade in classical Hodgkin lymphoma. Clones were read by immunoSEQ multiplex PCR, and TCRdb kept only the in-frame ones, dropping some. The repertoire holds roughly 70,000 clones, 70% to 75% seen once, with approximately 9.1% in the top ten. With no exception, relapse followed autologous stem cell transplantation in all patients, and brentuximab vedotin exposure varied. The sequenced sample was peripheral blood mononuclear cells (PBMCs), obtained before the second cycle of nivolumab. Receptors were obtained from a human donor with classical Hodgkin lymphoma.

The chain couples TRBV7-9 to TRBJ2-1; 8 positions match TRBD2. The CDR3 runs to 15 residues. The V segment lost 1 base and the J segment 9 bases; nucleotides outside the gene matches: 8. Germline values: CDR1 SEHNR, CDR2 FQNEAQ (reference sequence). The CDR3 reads CASSLGESGGFEQFF. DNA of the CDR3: TGTGCCAGCAGCTTAGGTGAAAGCGGGGGTTTTGAGCAGTTCTTC.

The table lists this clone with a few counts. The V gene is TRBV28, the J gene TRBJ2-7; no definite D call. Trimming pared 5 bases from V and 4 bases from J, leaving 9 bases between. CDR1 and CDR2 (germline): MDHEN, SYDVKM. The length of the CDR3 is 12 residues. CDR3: CASSDPPYEQYF. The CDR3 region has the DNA TGTGCCAGCAGTGACCCCCCTTACGAGCAGTACTTC.

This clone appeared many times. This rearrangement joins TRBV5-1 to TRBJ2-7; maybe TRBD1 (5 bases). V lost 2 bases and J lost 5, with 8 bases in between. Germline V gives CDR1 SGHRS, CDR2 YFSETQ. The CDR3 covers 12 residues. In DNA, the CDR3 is TGCGCCAGCAGCTTAGACAGAAACGAGCAGTACTTC. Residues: CASSLDRNEQYF.

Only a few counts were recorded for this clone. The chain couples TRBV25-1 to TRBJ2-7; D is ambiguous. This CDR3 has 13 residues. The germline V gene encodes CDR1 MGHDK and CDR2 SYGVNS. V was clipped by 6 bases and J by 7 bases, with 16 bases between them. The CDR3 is CASSSIGRREQYF. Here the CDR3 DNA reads TGTGCCAGCAGCTCCATTGGGCGTAGGGAGCAGTACTTC.

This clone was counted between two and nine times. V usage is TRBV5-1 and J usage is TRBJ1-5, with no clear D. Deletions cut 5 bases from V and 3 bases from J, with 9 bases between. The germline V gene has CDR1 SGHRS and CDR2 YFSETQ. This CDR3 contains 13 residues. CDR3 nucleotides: TGCGCCAGCAGTAACCGACCCAATCAGCCCCAGCATTTT. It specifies CASSNRPNQPQHF.

DNA of the CDR3: TGTGCCAGCAGTGAACTATCGGGGGTGGACTATGGCTACACCTTC. Its translation is CASSELSGVDYGYTF. The chain employs TRBV25-1 and TRBJ1-2, with D maybe TRBD1 (5 bases). The CDR3 loop spans 15 amino acids. The germline V gene encodes CDR1 MGHDK and CDR2 SYGVNS. The ends were cut back, 2 bases at V and 3 bases at J, with 13 bases in the middle.

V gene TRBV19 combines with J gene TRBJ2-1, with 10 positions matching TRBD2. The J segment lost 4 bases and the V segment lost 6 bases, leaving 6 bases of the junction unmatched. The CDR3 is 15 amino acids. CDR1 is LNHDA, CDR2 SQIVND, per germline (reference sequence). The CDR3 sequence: CASRSGRALYNEQFF. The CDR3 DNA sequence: TGTGCCAGTAGAAGCGGGAGGGCTCTGTACAATGAGCAGTTCTTC.

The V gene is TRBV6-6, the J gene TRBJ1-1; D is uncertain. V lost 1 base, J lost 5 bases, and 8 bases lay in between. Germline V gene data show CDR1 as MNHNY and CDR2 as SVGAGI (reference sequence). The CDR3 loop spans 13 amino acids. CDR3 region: CASSYWKDTEAFF. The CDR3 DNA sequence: TGTGCCAGCAGTTACTGGAAGGATACTGAAGCTTTCTTT.

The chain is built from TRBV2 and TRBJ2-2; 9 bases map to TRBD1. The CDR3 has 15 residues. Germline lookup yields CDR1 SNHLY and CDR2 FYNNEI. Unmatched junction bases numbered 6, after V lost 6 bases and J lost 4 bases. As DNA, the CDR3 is TGTGCCAGCAGATCGGGACAGGGTAGCACCGGGGAGCTGTTTTTT. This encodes CASRSGQGSTGELFF. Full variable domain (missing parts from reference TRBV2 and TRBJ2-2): EPEVTQTPSHQVTQMGQEVILRCVPISNHLYFYWYRQILGQKVEFLVSFYNNEISEKSEIFDDQFSVERPDGSNFTLKIRSTKLEDSAMYFCASRSGQGSTGELFFGEGSRLTVL.

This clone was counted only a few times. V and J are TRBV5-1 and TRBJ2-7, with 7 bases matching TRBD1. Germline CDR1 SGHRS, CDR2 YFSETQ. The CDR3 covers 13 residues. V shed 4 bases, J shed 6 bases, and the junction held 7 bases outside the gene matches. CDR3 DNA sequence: TGCGCCAGCAGCCTATTCACAGGGGCCGAGCAGTACTTC. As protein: CASSLFTGAEQYF.

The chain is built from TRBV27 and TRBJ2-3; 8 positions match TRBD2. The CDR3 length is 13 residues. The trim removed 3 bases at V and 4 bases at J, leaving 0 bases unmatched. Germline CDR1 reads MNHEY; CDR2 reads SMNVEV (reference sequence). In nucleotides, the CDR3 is TGTGCCAGCAGTTTTAGCGGGGCAGATACGCAGTATTTT. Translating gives CASSFSGADTQYF.

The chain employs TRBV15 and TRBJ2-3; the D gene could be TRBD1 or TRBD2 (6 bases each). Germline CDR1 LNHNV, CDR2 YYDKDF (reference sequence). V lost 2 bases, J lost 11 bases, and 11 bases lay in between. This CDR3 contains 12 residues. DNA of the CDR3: TGTGCCACCAGCAGAAGGGGGGCCGTGCAGTATTTT. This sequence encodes CATSRRGAVQYF.

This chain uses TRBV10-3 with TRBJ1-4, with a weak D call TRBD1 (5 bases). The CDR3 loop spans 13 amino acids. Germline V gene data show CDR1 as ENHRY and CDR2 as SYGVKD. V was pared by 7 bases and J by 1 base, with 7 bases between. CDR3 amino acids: CAIIRVTNEKLFF. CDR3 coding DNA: TGTGCCATCATCAGGGTAACTAATGAAAAACTGTTTTTT.

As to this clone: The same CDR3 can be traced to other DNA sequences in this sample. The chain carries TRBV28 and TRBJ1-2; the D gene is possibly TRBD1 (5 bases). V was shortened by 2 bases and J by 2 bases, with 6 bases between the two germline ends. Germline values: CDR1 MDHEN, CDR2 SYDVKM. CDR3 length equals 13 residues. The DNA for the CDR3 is TGTGCCAGCAGTTTAGAGGGGAACTATGGCTACACCTTC. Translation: CASSLEGNYGYTF.

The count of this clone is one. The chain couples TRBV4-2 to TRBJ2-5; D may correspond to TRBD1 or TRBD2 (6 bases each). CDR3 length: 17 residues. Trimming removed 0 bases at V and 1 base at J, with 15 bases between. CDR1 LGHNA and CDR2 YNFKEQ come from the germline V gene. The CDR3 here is CASSQEWGDKFQETQYF. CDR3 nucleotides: TGTGCCAGCAGCCAAGAATGGGGGGACAAATTCCAAGAGACCCAGTACTTC.

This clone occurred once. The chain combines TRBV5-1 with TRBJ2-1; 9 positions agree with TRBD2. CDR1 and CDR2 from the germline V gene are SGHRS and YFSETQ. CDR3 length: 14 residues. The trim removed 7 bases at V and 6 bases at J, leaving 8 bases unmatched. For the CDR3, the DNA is TGCGCCAGCCAGGGCGGGAGGGCCGGCAATGAGCAGTTCTTC. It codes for CASQGGRAGNEQFF.

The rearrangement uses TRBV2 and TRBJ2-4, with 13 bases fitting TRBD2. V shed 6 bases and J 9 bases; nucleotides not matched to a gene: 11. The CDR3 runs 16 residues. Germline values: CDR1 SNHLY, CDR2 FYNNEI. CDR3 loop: CASSPRTSGRGGIQYF. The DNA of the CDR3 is TGTGCCAGCAGCCCTCGGACTAGCGGGAGAGGAGGCATTCAGTACTTC. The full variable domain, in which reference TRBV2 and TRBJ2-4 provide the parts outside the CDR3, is EPEVTQTPSHQVTQMGQEVILRCVPISNHLYFYWYRQILGQKVEFLVSFYNNEISEKSEIFDDQFSVERPDGSNFTLKIRSTKLEDSAMYFCASSPRTSGRGGIQYFGAGTRLSVL.

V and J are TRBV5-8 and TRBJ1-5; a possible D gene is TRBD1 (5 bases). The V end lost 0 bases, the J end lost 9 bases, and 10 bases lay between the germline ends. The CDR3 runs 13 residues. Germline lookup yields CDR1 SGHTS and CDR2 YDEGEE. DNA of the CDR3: TGTGCCAGCAGCTTGGAGCGGGGGGGGCCCCAGCATTTT. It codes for CASSLERGGPQHF.

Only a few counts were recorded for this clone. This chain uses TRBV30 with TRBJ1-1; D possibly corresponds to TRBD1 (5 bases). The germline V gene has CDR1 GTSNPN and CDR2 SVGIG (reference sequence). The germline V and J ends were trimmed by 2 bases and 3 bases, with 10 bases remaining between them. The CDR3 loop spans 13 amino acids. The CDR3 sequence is CAWSLQEYTEAFF. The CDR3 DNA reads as TGTGCCTGGAGTTTACAGGAGTACACTGAAGCTTTCTTT. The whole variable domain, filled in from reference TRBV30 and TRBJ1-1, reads SQTIHQWPATLVQPVGSPLSLECTVEGTSNPNLYWYRQAAGRGLQLLFYSVGIGQISSEVPQNLSASRPQDRQFILSSKKLLLSDSGFYLCAWSLQEYTEAFFGQGTRLTVV.

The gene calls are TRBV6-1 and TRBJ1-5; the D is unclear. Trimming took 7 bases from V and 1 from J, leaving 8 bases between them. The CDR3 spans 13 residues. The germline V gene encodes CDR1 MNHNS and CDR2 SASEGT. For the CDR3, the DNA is TGTGCCAGCACAGGAGGGAGCAATCAGCCCCAGCATTTT. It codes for CASTGGSNQPQHF.